Listed below are T cell receptor beta chains from one sample, sequenced in a study of shared clonotypes between healthy human individuals. The assay was immunoSEQ multiplex PCR, and TCRdb's table has in-frame clones only and misses some. The data contain about 2.4 million clones, approximately 93% of them singletons. Material: naive CD4+ T cells from PBMCs. Every receptor here comes from a man aged 18 to 29 in good health. Some clones in this sample may be carry-over from other donors' samples. Each CDR3 is given with its conserved first and last residue. Each record gives: clone size, J gene, D gene, V gene, CDR3 DNA, CDR3 protein. A D gene is named only where the DNA matches it firmly. Only some rows state a clone size, as once, few, many or a class for expanded clones.

clone size: .; J gene: TRBJ1-3; D gene: .; V gene: TRBV18; CDR3 DNA: TGTGCCAGCTCACCACAGTCCGGACCTGGAAACACCATATATTTT; CDR3 protein: CASSPQSGPGNTIYF
clone size: .; J gene: TRBJ2-7; D gene: TRBD2; V gene: TRBV7-9; CDR3 DNA: TGTGCCAGCAGCGCCCGGCTAGCGGGAGGGGGCGAGCAGTACTTC; CDR3 protein: CASSARLAGGGEQYF
clone size: .; J gene: TRBJ2-7; D gene: .; V gene: TRBV28; CDR3 DNA: TGTGCCAGCAGTTGGGGCAGGCCTACCTACGAGCAGTACTTC; CDR3 protein: CASSWGRPTYEQYF
clone size: .; J gene: TRBJ1-4; D gene: .; V gene: TRBV11-2; CDR3 DNA: TGTGCCAGCAGCTTAGGCCGGGTACGGGGGGAAAAACTGTTTTTT; CDR3 protein: CASSLGRVRGEKLFF
clone size: .; J gene: TRBJ2-1; D gene: TRBD2; V gene: TRBV27; CDR3 DNA: TGTGCCAGCAGTTCAATCGGACTAGCGACTGAGCAGTTCTTC; CDR3 protein: CASSSIGLATEQFF
clone size: once; J gene: TRBJ1-3; D gene: .; V gene: TRBV4-3; CDR3 DNA: TGCGCCAGCAGCCAAGATTTGGCGGGACACTCTGGAAACACCATATATTTT; CDR3 protein: CASSQDLAGHSGNTIYF
clone size: .; J gene: TRBJ2-7; D gene: TRBD1; V gene: TRBV27; CDR3 DNA: TGTGCCAGCAGTTTATATGGGACAGGCTCCTACGAGCAGTACTTC; CDR3 protein: CASSLYGTGSYEQYF
clone size: .; J gene: TRBJ1-2; D gene: .; V gene: TRBV7-9; CDR3 DNA: TGTGCCAGCAGCTTAGACATCCGGGACCGCACCTTC; CDR3 protein: CASSLDIRDRTF
clone size: .; J gene: TRBJ2-3; D gene: TRBD1; V gene: TRBV28; CDR3 DNA: TGTGCCAGCAGTTCCCAGGGGGTCCCCACAGATACGCAGTATTTT; CDR3 protein: CASSSQGVPTDTQYF
clone size: .; J gene: TRBJ2-1; D gene: TRBD1; V gene: TRBV6-6; CDR3 DNA: TGTGCCAGCAGTTACTCCCAGGGGGCTTACAATGAGCAGTTCTTC; CDR3 protein: CASSYSQGAYNEQFF
clone size: few; J gene: TRBJ1-2; D gene: .; V gene: TRBV19; CDR3 DNA: TGTGCCAGTAGTATGTCAGGGAGGAAAGATGGCTACACCTTC; CDR3 protein: CASSMSGRKDGYTF
clone size: .; J gene: TRBJ2-2; D gene: .; V gene: TRBV18; CDR3 DNA: TGTGCCAGCTCACGAGGTGGGGCCGGGGAGCTGTTTTTT; CDR3 protein: CASSRGGAGELFF
clone size: .; J gene: TRBJ1-1; D gene: .; V gene: TRBV18; CDR3 DNA: TGTGCCAGCTCACCCGTTTGGGGGGCTGAAGCTTTCTTT; CDR3 protein: CASSPVWGAEAFF
clone size: .; J gene: TRBJ2-2; D gene: .; V gene: TRBV14; CDR3 DNA: TGTGCCAGCAGCCAACGGACTCTGCCGGGGGCCACCGGGGAGCTGTTTTTT; CDR3 protein: CASSQRTLPGATGELFF
clone size: .; J gene: TRBJ2-3; D gene: .; V gene: TRBV7-2; CDR3 DNA: TGTGCCAGCAGCTTAGGACTACCGAACACAGATACGCAGTATTTT; CDR3 protein: CASSLGLPNTDTQYF
clone size: .; J gene: TRBJ1-1; D gene: .; V gene: TRBV29-1; CDR3 DNA: TGCAGCGTTGGTAGGACCGTGAACACTGAAGCTTTCTTT; CDR3 protein: CSVGRTVNTEAFF
clone size: .; J gene: TRBJ2-3; D gene: .; V gene: TRBV2; CDR3 DNA: TGTGCCAGCAGTGAAAATCAGCGGAGGGGGGAAACCCGCACAGATACGCAGTATTTT; CDR3 protein: CASSENQRRGETRTDTQYF
clone size: .; J gene: TRBJ2-3; D gene: TRBD2; V gene: TRBV30; CDR3 DNA: TGTGCCTGGAGTGTACAGCCAGCGGGAGCGGGAGATACGCAGTATTTT; CDR3 protein: CAWSVQPAGAGDTQYF
clone size: .; J gene: TRBJ2-1; D gene: TRBD2; V gene: TRBV7-2; CDR3 DNA: TGTGCCAGCAGCTTAGCTCTGAGCGGGGGCCTCAATGAGCAGTTCTTC; CDR3 protein: CASSLALSGGLNEQFF
clone size: .; J gene: TRBJ1-2; D gene: .; V gene: TRBV18; CDR3 DNA: TGTGCCAGCTCACCCCCAGGGAGGGACTATGGCTACACCTTC; CDR3 protein: CASSPPGRDYGYTF
clone size: .; J gene: TRBJ1-5; D gene: .; V gene: TRBV6-1; CDR3 DNA: TGTGCCAACCCGGACAGCCCTAATAGCAATCAGCCCCAGCATTTT; CDR3 protein: CANPDSPNSNQPQHF
clone size: .; J gene: TRBJ1-1; D gene: .; V gene: TRBV5-6; CDR3 DNA: TGTGCCAGCAAAGCCGCACCGAACACTGAAGCTTTCTTT; CDR3 protein: CASKAAPNTEAFF
clone size: .; J gene: TRBJ1-5; D gene: TRBD1; V gene: TRBV27; CDR3 DNA: TGTGCCAGCCCCGGGACAGAGCATCAGCCCCAGCATTTT; CDR3 protein: CASPGTEHQPQHF
clone size: .; J gene: TRBJ2-7; D gene: .; V gene: TRBV5-8; CDR3 DNA: TGTGCCAGCAGCTTGGTGGACGGCTCCTACGAGCAGTACTTC; CDR3 protein: CASSLVDGSYEQYF
clone size: .; J gene: TRBJ1-2; D gene: .; V gene: TRBV5-4; CDR3 DNA: TGTGCCAGCAGCACGAATCAGGGGTACTATGGCTACACCTTC; CDR3 protein: CASSTNQGYYGYTF